This TCR beta chain originates from a study of blood T cell repertoires in COVID-19. Germline V gene data show CDR1 as MGHRA and CDR2 as YSYEKL. The CDR3 sequence is 16 residues long. Trimming removed 1 base from V and 5 bases from J, with 14 bases in between. The count of this clone is one. Sequencing used immunoSEQ multiplex PCR; TCRdb keeps in-frame clones, though not all of them. Of about 300,000 clones in the sample, about 85% were seen once. The J gene is TRBJ2-2, the V gene TRBV4-1, with a tentative D call TRBD2 (6 bases). The source material was PBMCs or T cells enriched from blood (not recorded which). This sequence originates from a woman in her fifties or sixties who had recovered from COVID-19. The CDR3 loop is CASSQALASTTGELFF. DNA for the CDR3: TGCGCCAGCAGCCAAGCTCTAGCGTCGACTACCGGGGAGCTGTTTTTT.